One sample yielded the 22 T cell receptor beta chains listed below, sequenced in a study of T cells after yellow fever vaccination. A single record per CDR3 protein comes from TCRdb applying MiXCR to the 5' RACE reads. The sample lists a few hundred thousand distinct CDR3 sequences, roughly 8.4% occurring once. The sample consisted of PBMCs, taken roughly seven weeks after the first yellow fever vaccination. All receptors come from a man aged 18 to 29 who received the YFV17D yellow fever vaccine.

This clonotype was observed a handful of times. This chain uses TRBV20-1 with TRBJ2-5; 10 positions match TRBD2. Germline V gene lookup returns CDR1 DFQATT and CDR2 SNEGSKA (reference sequence). The CDR3 runs 15 residues. V gave up 7 bases and J gave up 1 base; unmatched junction bases: 9. CDR3 sequence (DNA): TGCAGTGTTCCTCCCGGGACTAGCGCCCAAGAGACCCAGTACTTC. Translating gives CSVPPGTSAQETQYF.

This clonotype appeared many times. A much larger clone sits a single nucleotide away, making a read error possible. The CDR3 reads CASSLGDQETQYF. In nucleotides, the CDR3 is TGCGCCAGCAGCTTGGGGGACCAAGAGACCCAGTACTTC. The chain couples TRBV5-1 to TRBJ2-5; D remains ambiguous. The CDR3 is 13 residues long. Germline V lookup: CDR1 SGHRS, CDR2 YFSETQ. The ends were cut back, 0 bases at V and 0 bases at J, with 3 bases in the middle.

This clonotype was counted ten times or more. The chain uses TRBV7-2 and TRBJ2-3; 11 bases agree with TRBD2. The CDR3 has 14 amino acids. V gave up 5 bases and J gave up 7 bases; unmatched junction bases: 5. Germline CDR1 reads SGHTA; CDR2 reads FQGNSA. CDR3 sequence: CASSQTSGENTQYF. As DNA, the CDR3 is TGTGCCAGCAGCCAGACTAGCGGGGAGAATACGCAGTATTTT.

The genes are TRBV9 and TRBJ2-3; unclear D gene. Per the germline V gene, CDR1 is SGDLS and CDR2 is YYNGEE. V was pared by 4 bases and J by 4 bases, with 13 bases between. This CDR3 contains 14 residues. The CDR3 loop reads CASSSDTFADTQYF. The CDR3 DNA is TGTGCCAGCAGCTCAGACACCTTCGCAGATACGCAGTATTTT.

This clonotype has only a few counts. This chain connects TRBV7-9 to TRBJ1-2; the D gene is possibly TRBD1 (5 bases). This CDR3 is built from 15 residues. Looked up from germline, CDR1 is SEHNR and CDR2 is FQNEAQ (reference sequence). Trimming pared 5 bases from V and 7 bases from J, leaving 20 bases between. CDR3 protein: CASSPRGRPSSGYTF. The CDR3 DNA is TGTGCCAGCAGCCCCCGGGGCCGACCAAGCTCTGGCTACACCTTC.

The chain uses TRBV20-1 and TRBJ2-5; 9 positions match TRBD1. CDR1 is DFQATT and CDR2 is SNEGSKA in the germline V gene (reference sequence). V was pared by 5 bases and J by 0 bases, with 7 bases of the junction left unmatched. The CDR3 length is 15 residues. The CDR3 sequence: CSAFSGTGYQETQYF. DNA for the CDR3: TGCAGTGCTTTCTCCGGGACAGGGTACCAAGAGACCCAGTACTTC.

The sample holds a few counts of this clonotype. At one end the junction does not follow the germline gene, possibly because of a read error. V and J are TRBV27 and TRBJ1-5, with D possibly matching TRBD1 (5 bases). CDR3 length: 14 amino acids. Germline values: CDR1 MNHEY, CDR2 SMNVEV (reference sequence). DNA for the CDR3: TGTGCCAGCAGTTGGGGGGTTAGCGATCAGCCCCAGCATTTT. It is translated as CASSWGVSDQPQHF.

This clonotype has only a few counts. V is TRBV6-5 and J is TRBJ1-4; no reliable D call. The CDR3 has 12 residues. Trimming cost V 6 bases and J 8 bases, with 10 bases left between them. Germline lookup yields CDR1 MNHEY and CDR2 SVGAGI. CDR3 sequence (DNA): TGTGCCAGCAGGACGGGCAGGGAAAAACTGTTTTTT. Residues: CASRTGREKLFF.

There are a few counts of this clonotype. The genes are TRBV5-1 and TRBJ1-1; D not resolved. Germline V gene data show CDR1 as SGHRS and CDR2 as YFSETQ. V lost 3 bases and J 1 base, leaving 7 bases between the germline ends. This CDR3 has 13 residues. The CDR3 is CASSSAPNTEAFF. DNA for the CDR3: TGCGCCAGCAGCTCCGCGCCGAACACTGAAGCTTTCTTT.

This clonotype was found a few times. The rearrangement links TRBV5-6 to TRBJ1-3, with no clear D. Trimming left V 3 bases short and J 3 bases short, with 13 bases between. Germline V gene sequence: CDR1 SGHDT, CDR2 YYEEEE. The CDR3 has 15 amino acids. The CDR3 sequence: CASSSLEIGGNTIYF. DNA of the CDR3: TGTGCCAGCAGCTCCTTGGAGATCGGTGGAAACACCATATATTTT.

The chain links TRBV19 to TRBJ1-5, with no clear D. Trimming pared 2 bases from V and 6 bases from J, leaving 11 bases between. CDR1 and CDR2 (germline): LNHDA, SQIVND (reference sequence). CDR3 length equals 14 residues. The CDR3 is CASSIPRGIQPQHF. CDR3 nucleotide sequence: TGTGCCAGTAGTATACCTCGAGGGATTCAGCCCCAGCATTTT.

This clonotype was observed a few times. The chain is built from TRBV6-2 or TRBV6-3 and TRBJ2-1, with D tentatively TRBD1 (5 bases). The CDR3 loop spans 15 amino acids. Trimming shortened V by 8 bases and J by 10 bases, and 24 bases separated the two germline ends. From germline, CDR1 is MNHEY and CDR2 SVGEGT. DNA for the CDR3: TGTGCCAGCTGGGAAGAACTCGATTACCCAGGGGAGCAGTTCTTC. Translation: CASWEELDYPGEQFF.

This clonotype was seen more than once but under ten times. The chain is built from TRBV9 and TRBJ2-6, with TRBD1 matching over 8 bases. The V and J ends lost 4 bases and 9 bases, in that order; junction bases with no gene match: 6. Germline V lookup: CDR1 SGDLS, CDR2 YYNGEE. The CDR3 is 14 residues long. The CDR3 loop reads CASSSRTGYNVLTF. CDR3 coding DNA: TGTGCCAGCAGCTCCCGGACAGGGTACAACGTCCTGACTTTC. Combining the CDR3 with reference TRBV9 and TRBJ2-6 gives the whole variable domain DSGVTQTPKHLITATGQRVTLRCSPRSGDLSVYWYQQSLDQGLQFLIQYYNGEERAKGNILERFSAQQFPDLHSELNLSSLELGDSALYFCASSSRTGYNVLTFGAGSRLTVL.

This clonotype came up many times. This sequence joins TRBV18 and TRBJ1-1; D possibly corresponds to TRBD1 (6 bases). This CDR3 has 14 residues. CDR1 is KGHSH and CDR2 is LQKENI in the germline V gene. Trimming removed 2 bases from V and 1 base from J, with 8 bases in between. The CDR3: CASSPMTGNTEAFF. CDR3 sequence (DNA): TGTGCCAGCTCACCAATGACAGGGAACACTGAAGCTTTCTTT.

This clonotype was seen a handful of times. The chain recombines TRBV7-2 with TRBJ2-3, with TRBD1 as a possible D gene (5 bases). Germline V lookup: CDR1 SGHTA, CDR2 FQGNSA. V lost 5 bases, J lost 6 bases, and 12 bases lay in between. This CDR3 is built from 13 residues. The CDR3, as DNA: TGTGCCAGCAGCCATGAACCAGGGGATACGCAGTATTTT. Protein: CASSHEPGDTQYF. Complete variable domain (other parts from reference TRBV7-2 and TRBJ2-3): GAGVSQSPSNKVTEKGKDVELRCDPISGHTALYWYRQSLGQGLEFLIYFQGNSAPDKSGLPSDRFSAERTGGSVSTLTIQRTQQEDSAVYLCASSHEPGDTQYFGPGTRLTVL.

The chain recombines TRBV5-1 with TRBJ2-5; D unresolved. The CDR3 spans 12 residues. V lost 0 bases and J lost 6, with 6 bases in between. Per the germline V gene, CDR1 is SGHRS and CDR2 is YFSETQ. Here the CDR3 reads CASSLDWKTQYF. CDR3 nucleotides: TGCGCCAGCAGCTTGGACTGGAAGACCCAGTACTTC.

This clonotype was detected many times. This sequence joins TRBV20-1 and TRBJ2-3; 8 bases map to TRBD2. CDR1 DFQATT and CDR2 SNEGSKA come from the germline V gene (reference sequence). This CDR3 contains 13 residues. The V segment lost 6 bases and the J segment 4 bases; nucleotides outside the gene matches: 6. The CDR3 protein is CSAGGVGADTQYF. The CDR3 DNA is TGCAGTGCCGGGGGGGTGGGGGCAGATACGCAGTATTTT.

The chain combines TRBV6-2 or TRBV6-3 with TRBJ2-3, with 10 bases fitting TRBD2. The germline V gene has CDR1 MNHEY and CDR2 SVGEGT. The CDR3 is 17 residues long. Trimming at V came to 7 bases and at J to 6 bases, leaving 16 bases not matched to a gene. The CDR3 spells CASKRLISGGMADTQYF. In DNA, the CDR3 is TGTGCCAGCAAGCGACTTATTAGCGGGGGGATGGCGGATACGCAGTATTTT.

There are a few counts of this clonotype. The V and J genes are TRBV7-2 and TRBJ1-1; the D is unclear. Trimming shortened V by 6 bases and J by 2 bases, and 16 bases separated the two germline ends. This CDR3 region has 15 residues. Germline V gene data show CDR1 as SGHTA and CDR2 as FQGNSA. CDR3 bases: TGTGCCAGCAGACAACCACACACGACCAACACTGAAGCTTTCTTT. This gives the protein CASRQPHTTNTEAFF.

This clonotype was observed at least ten times. The chain uses TRBV7-9 and TRBJ1-1, with D unresolved. Germline assignment: CDR1 SEHNR and CDR2 FQNEAQ (reference sequence). The CDR3 covers 13 residues. With 2 bases removed from V and 0 bases from J, the gap between germline ends came to 4 bases. The CDR3 sequence: CASSLQMNTEAFF. The CDR3 nucleotides are TGTGCCAGCAGCTTACAAATGAACACTGAAGCTTTCTTT.

The V call is TRBV6-5, the J call TRBJ1-2; 7 bases agree with TRBD1. The CDR3 length is 16 residues. Germline V lookup: CDR1 MNHEY, CDR2 SVGAGI. V gave up 0 bases and J gave up 3 bases; unmatched junction bases: 7. In DNA form, the CDR3 reads TGTGCCAGCAGTTACTCTTCAGGGGGGTTTGACTATGGCTACACCTTC. This gives the protein CASSYSSGGFDYGYTF.

This clonotype was detected ten times or more. This chain joins TRBV9 and TRBJ1-1; D may be TRBD1 (5 bases). Germline CDR1 reads SGDLS; CDR2 reads YYNGEE. Trimming removed 3 bases from V and 3 bases from J, with 12 bases in between. The CDR3 has 14 amino acids. The CDR3 region is CASSEGPNYTEAFF. CDR3 nucleotides: TGTGCCAGCAGCGAGGGACCTAACTACACTGAAGCTTTCTTT.